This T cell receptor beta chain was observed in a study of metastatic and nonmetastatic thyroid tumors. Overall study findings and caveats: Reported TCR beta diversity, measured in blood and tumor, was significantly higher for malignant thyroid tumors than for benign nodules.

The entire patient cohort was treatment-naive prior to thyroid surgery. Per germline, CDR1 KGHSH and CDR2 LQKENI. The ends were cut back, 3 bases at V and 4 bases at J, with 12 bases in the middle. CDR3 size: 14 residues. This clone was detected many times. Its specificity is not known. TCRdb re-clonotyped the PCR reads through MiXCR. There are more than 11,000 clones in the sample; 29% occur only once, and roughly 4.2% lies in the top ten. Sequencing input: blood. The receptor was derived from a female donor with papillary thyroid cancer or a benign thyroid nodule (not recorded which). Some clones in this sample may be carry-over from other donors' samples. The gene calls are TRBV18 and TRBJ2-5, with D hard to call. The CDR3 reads CASSPAPIGETQYF. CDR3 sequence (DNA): TGTGCCAGCTCACCGGCCCCCATAGGAGAGACCCAGTACTTC.